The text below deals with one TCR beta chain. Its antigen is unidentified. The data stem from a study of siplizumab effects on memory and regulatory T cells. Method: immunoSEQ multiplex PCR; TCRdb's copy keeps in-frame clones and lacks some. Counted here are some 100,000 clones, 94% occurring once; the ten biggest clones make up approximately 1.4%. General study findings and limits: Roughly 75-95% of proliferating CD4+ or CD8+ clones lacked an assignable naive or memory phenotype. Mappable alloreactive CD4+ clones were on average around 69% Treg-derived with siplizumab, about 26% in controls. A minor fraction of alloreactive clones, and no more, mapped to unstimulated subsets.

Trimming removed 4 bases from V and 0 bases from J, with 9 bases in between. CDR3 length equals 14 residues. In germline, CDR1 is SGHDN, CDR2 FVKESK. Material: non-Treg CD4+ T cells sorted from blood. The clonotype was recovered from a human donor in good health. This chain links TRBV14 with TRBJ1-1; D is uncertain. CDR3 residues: CASSPLLVNTEAFF. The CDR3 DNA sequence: TGTGCCAGCAGCCCCCTTTTGGTGAACACTGAAGCTTTCTTT.